This TCR beta chain derives from a study of siplizumab effects on memory and regulatory T cells. Study-wide findings and caveats: To unstimulated subsets, only a minor fraction of alloreactive clones could be mapped. Roughly 75-95% of proliferating CD4+ or CD8+ clones lacked an assignable naive or memory phenotype.

CDR3 length: 15 amino acids. Germline V gene lookup returns CDR1 KGHSH and CDR2 LQKENI. V was cut by 2 bases and J by 4 bases, with 12 bases left in between. As for this clone: The antigen is undetermined.

Measured with immunoSEQ multiplex PCR; TCRdb has only the in-frame clones, and not every one. The repertoire holds tens of thousands of clones, with about 89% as singletons. The sequenced sample consisted of CD8+ T cells sorted from blood. J is TRBJ1-5 and V is TRBV18, with D possibly TRBD1 on 6 matching bases. This clonotype was sampled from a human donor in good health. Here the CDR3 reads CASSPYGQLNQPQHF. CDR3 DNA sequence: TGTGCCAGCTCACCATATGGACAGTTAAATCAGCCCCAGCATTTT. The whole variable domain, filled in from reference TRBV18 and TRBJ1-5, reads NAGVMQNPRHLVRRRGQEARLRCSPMKGHSHVYWYRQLPEEGLKFMVYLQKENIIDESGMPKERFSAEFPKEGPSILRIQQVVRGDSAAYFCASSPYGQLNQPQHFGDGTRLSIL.